The 27 T cell receptor beta chains given below trace back to one sample, sequenced in a study of blood T cell repertoires in COVID-19. Measured with immunoSEQ multiplex PCR; TCRdb has only the in-frame clones, and not every one. The data contain around 310,000 clones, around nine tenths of them seen just once; the ten biggest clones take up under 5%. Sequencing was performed on peripheral blood. These receptors all come from a woman between 45 and 65 years old with active or convalescent COVID-19.

The chain carries TRBV9 and TRBJ2-6; D possibly corresponds to TRBD1 (5 bases). Germline V gene sequence: CDR1 SGDLS, CDR2 YYNGEE. V lost 4 bases to trimming and J lost 3 bases, with 11 bases between them. The CDR3 has 15 amino acids. CDR3 in amino acids: CASSPYRGGANVLTF. The CDR3 nucleotides are TGTGCCAGCAGCCCCTATAGGGGTGGGGCCAACGTCCTGACTTTC.

The genes are TRBV18 and TRBJ1-2, with 8 bases fitting TRBD1. Germline V gene lookup returns CDR1 KGHSH and CDR2 LQKENI. The CDR3 runs to 17 residues. The junction had 20 bases not matched to a gene; V was cut back by 6 bases and J by 8 bases. This CDR3 is CASSPQDRVLITKGYTF. The CDR3 coding sequence is TGTGCCAGCTCCCCCCAGGACAGGGTCTTGATAACTAAAGGCTACACCTTC.

The chain carries TRBV7-3 and TRBJ2-3; 9 bases are a match to TRBD2. Trimming at V came to 2 bases and at J to 0 bases, leaving 3 bases not matched to a gene. The V gene's germline CDR1 is SGHTA and CDR2 FQGTGA. There are 16 residues in the CDR3. This chain's CDR3 is CASSLLAGLSTDTQYF. The CDR3 bases are TGTGCCAGCAGCTTACTAGCGGGGCTTAGCACAGATACGCAGTATTTT.

The J gene is TRBJ1-6, the V gene TRBV18; the match to TRBD1 covers 7 bases. In germline, CDR1 is KGHSH, CDR2 LQKENI. This CDR3 has 15 residues. The J segment lost 7 bases and the V segment lost 6 bases, leaving 9 bases of the junction unmatched. DNA of the CDR3: TGTGCCAGCTCGCCCACCGGGACAGTAAATTCACCCCTCCACTTT. Translation: CASSPTGTVNSPLHF.

The gene calls are TRBV27 and TRBJ1-3, with unresolved D. The V gene lost 5 bases and the J gene lost 0 bases, with 8 bases spanning the gap. This CDR3 comprises 14 residues. CDR1 and CDR2 from the germline V gene are MNHEY and SMNVEV (reference sequence). CDR3 nucleotides: TGTGCCAGCAGTCGAGCGGGCTCTGGAAACACCATATATTTT. This encodes CASSRAGSGNTIYF.

The chain couples TRBV27 to TRBJ1-2; 10 bases match TRBD1. CDR3 length equals 16 residues. Trimming took 5 bases from V and 2 from J; bases not matched to a gene: 8. Germline V lookup: CDR1 MNHEY, CDR2 SMNVEV (reference sequence). The CDR3 is CASSPNPGQGNYGYTF. DNA for the CDR3: TGTGCCAGCAGTCCCAATCCGGGACAGGGGAACTATGGCTACACCTTC.

The chain carries TRBV27 and TRBJ2-3; 10 nucleotides agree with TRBD1. CDR1 is MNHEY, CDR2 SMNVEV, per germline (reference sequence). V was clipped by 4 bases and J by 2 bases; unmatched bases: 6. The CDR3 sequence is 16 residues long. The chain's CDR3 is CASSWGQGTSTDTQYF. The CDR3 nucleotides read TGTGCCAGCAGTTGGGGACAGGGGACGTCCACAGATACGCAGTATTTT.

The sample holds a few counts of this clone. This chain links TRBV7-9 with TRBJ1-2, with TRBD1 matching 9 bases. The V gene end was trimmed by 5 bases and the J gene end by 4 bases; junction bases not matched to a gene: 17. In germline, CDR1 is SEHNR, CDR2 FQNEAQ (reference sequence). This CDR3 spans 18 amino acids. The chain's CDR3 is CASSPGMGIQGAIYGYTF. CDR3 DNA: TGTGCCAGCAGCCCAGGGATGGGTATACAGGGGGCGATCTATGGCTACACCTTC.

V gene TRBV29-1 combines with J gene TRBJ1-2; D call uncertain. This CDR3 has 13 amino acids. V lost 1 base to trimming and J lost 4 bases, with 10 bases between them. Germline lookup yields CDR1 SQVTM and CDR2 ANQGSEA. The CDR3 reads CSVEVTAPYGYTF. The CDR3 DNA sequence: TGCAGCGTTGAAGTTACAGCCCCCTATGGCTACACCTTC.

This sequence joins TRBV6-5 and TRBJ2-3; a weak D match, TRBD2 (6 bases). Germline lookup yields CDR1 MNHEY and CDR2 SVGAGI. CDR3 length equals 15 residues. V was clipped by 4 bases and J by 0 bases, with 11 bases between them. The CDR3 DNA reads TGTGCCAGCAGTTGGGCTAGCGCAAGCACAGATACGCAGTATTTT. It codes for CASSWASASTDTQYF.

This chain joins TRBV24-1 and TRBJ2-7, with D tentatively TRBD1 (5 bases). Per germline, CDR1 KGHDR and CDR2 SFDVKD. CDR3 length equals 15 residues. With 3 bases removed from V and 0 bases from J, the gap between germline ends came to 11 bases. CDR3 sequence reads: CATSDAGQPSYEQYF. CDR3 in DNA: TGTGCCACCAGTGATGCAGGGCAGCCCTCCTACGAGCAGTACTTC.

The chain uses TRBV28 and TRBJ2-7, with TRBD1 matching 8 bases. CDR3 length: 15 amino acids. Unmatched junction bases numbered 7, after V lost 4 bases and J lost 2 bases. Germline V gives CDR1 MDHEN, CDR2 SYDVKM. CDR3 in amino acids: CASSSTPGQAYEQYF. In DNA, the CDR3 is TGTGCCAGCAGTTCGACACCGGGACAGGCCTACGAGCAGTACTTC.

This chain joins TRBV19 and TRBJ1-5; TRBD1 matches 7 bases. V lost 6 bases to trimming and J lost 6 bases; unmatched junction nucleotides: 8. The CDR3 contains 14 residues. Germline values: CDR1 LNHDA, CDR2 SQIVND (reference sequence). CDR3 nucleotides: TGTGCCAGTAGGGAAACAGGGGCCGGTCAGCCCCAGCATTTT. This codes for CASRETGAGQPQHF.

This clone showed up just once. The genes are TRBV28 and TRBJ2-6, with D maybe TRBD2 (6 bases). Germline V gene sequence: CDR1 MDHEN, CDR2 SYDVKM. The V end lost 3 bases, the J end lost 0 bases, and 18 bases lay between the germline ends. The CDR3 is made up of 19 amino acids. The CDR3 spells CASSFPSGLENSGANVLTF. CDR3 sequence (DNA): TGTGCCAGCAGTTTCCCATCGGGACTTGAGAACTCTGGGGCCAACGTCCTGACTTTC. The full variable domain, in which reference TRBV28 and TRBJ2-6 provide the parts outside the CDR3, is DVKVTQSSRYLVKRTGEKVFLECVQDMDHENMFWYRQDPGLGLRLIYFSYDVKMKEKGDIPEGYSVSREKKERFSLILESASTNQTSMYLCASSFPSGLENSGANVLTFGAGSRLTVL.

The rearrangement uses TRBV6-2 or TRBV6-3 and TRBJ2-7; D uncertain. Germline lookup yields CDR1 MNHEY and CDR2 SVGEGT. Trimming removed 5 bases from V and 2 bases from J, with 7 bases in between. CDR3 length equals 12 residues. CDR3 loop: CASSKSTYEQYF. The CDR3 DNA is TGTGCCAGCAGTAAGAGCACCTACGAGCAGTACTTC.

This clone was seen more than once but under ten times. The rearrangement links TRBV10-3 to TRBJ2-2; 9 bases fit TRBD1. CDR1 is ENHRY and CDR2 is SYGVKD in the germline V gene. The CDR3 is 20 residues long. V gave up 6 bases and J gave up 2 bases; unmatched junction bases: 19. This CDR3 reads CAIRRTGAKDYRENTGELFF. As DNA, the CDR3 is TGTGCCATCAGACGGACAGGGGCCAAGGACTATCGGGAAAACACCGGGGAGCTGTTTTTT.

J is TRBJ2-7 and V is TRBV2; D perhaps matches TRBD1 (5 bases). The CDR3 is 15 residues long. Looked up from germline, CDR1 is SNHLY and CDR2 is FYNNEI. V was trimmed by 7 bases and J by 4 bases, leaving 20 bases between them. CDR3 region: CASTTLGQTPYEQYF. In nucleotides, the CDR3 is TGTGCCAGCACCACCCTGGGGCAAACGCCATACGAGCAGTACTTC.

This rearrangement joins TRBV27 to TRBJ2-1; the match to TRBD2 covers 7 bases. CDR1 is MNHEY and CDR2 is SMNVEV in the germline V gene (reference sequence). The CDR3 covers 16 residues. The V segment lost 3 bases and the J segment 7 bases; nucleotides outside the gene matches: 12. CDR3 nucleotides: TGTGCCAGCAGTTTCGGTACGGGGGGATTTTCAAATGAGCAGTTCTTC. Translating it yields CASSFGTGGFSNEQFF.

The V gene is TRBV10-3, the J gene TRBJ2-1, with TRBD2 identical over 12 bases. This CDR3 region has 13 residues. V lost 8 bases and J lost 9; bases outside the gene matches: 5. Germline V CDR1 and CDR2: ENHRY, SYGVKD. CDR3 nucleotides: TGTGCCATCCTGGGACTAGCGGGCGGTGAGCAGTTCTTC. Translation: CAILGLAGGEQFF.

This chain links TRBV7-9 with TRBJ2-3, with 7 bases matching TRBD1. The germline V gene has CDR1 SEHNR and CDR2 FQNEAQ (reference sequence). The length of the CDR3 is 15 residues. V shed 5 bases and J 2 bases; nucleotides not matched to a gene: 7. The CDR3 DNA reads as TGTGCCAGCAGCCAGGGACAGTTAGCCACAGATACGCAGTATTTT. Protein product: CASSQGQLATDTQYF.

This clone was recorded only once. The chain couples TRBV12-3 or TRBV12-4 to TRBJ1-6; the match to TRBD1 covers 10 bases. The CDR3 covers 13 residues. The junction had 3 bases not matched to a gene; V was cut back by 6 bases and J by 10 bases. CDR3 sequence: CASRTGGTSPLHF. CDR3 coding DNA: TGTGCCAGCAGGACAGGGGGCACGTCACCCCTCCACTTT.

This chain links TRBV9 with TRBJ1-2, with D perhaps matching TRBD1 (6 bases). CDR3 length equals 14 residues. V was cut by 4 bases and J by 4 bases, with 14 bases left in between. The V gene's germline CDR1 is SGDLS and CDR2 YYNGEE. The CDR3 here is CASSPRTVSYGYTF. CDR3 sequence (DNA): TGTGCCAGCAGCCCCCGGACAGTCAGCTATGGCTACACCTTC.

The chain combines TRBV5-5 with TRBJ2-5; a possible D gene is TRBD1 (7 bases). The V and J ends lost 4 bases and 4 bases respectively, with 17 bases between them. The V gene's germline CDR1 is SGHKS and CDR2 YYEKEE (reference sequence). This CDR3 contains 15 residues. The CDR3 reads CASSPRTGGGETQYF. CDR3 nucleotides: TGTGCCAGCAGCCCGCGGACAGGAGGGGGAGAGACCCAGTACTTC.

The V call is TRBV7-9, the J call TRBJ1-5; D gene uncertain. From germline, CDR1 is SEHNR and CDR2 FQNEAQ (reference sequence). V lost 5 bases, J lost 0 bases, and 8 bases lay in between. The CDR3 extends over 14 amino acids. CDR3 in amino acids: CASSPLNSNQPQHF. The CDR3 DNA follows: TGTGCCAGCAGCCCGTTAAATAGCAATCAGCCCCAGCATTTT.

This rearrangement joins TRBV2 to TRBJ1-1; D perhaps matches TRBD1 (5 bases). Germline CDR1 is SNHLY and CDR2 is FYNNEI. The CDR3 length is 15 residues. V was trimmed by 0 bases and J by 1 base, leaving 9 bases between them. The CDR3 DNA reads TGTGCCAGCAGTGAAGCGACAGTATCGAACACTGAAGCTTTCTTT. It translates to CASSEATVSNTEAFF.

The V and J genes are TRBV14 and TRBJ2-1; possible D gene TRBD2, 6 bases. Germline V CDR1 and CDR2: SGHDN, FVKESK. The CDR3 length is 15 residues. V was cut by 4 bases and J by 3 bases, with 13 bases left in between. The CDR3 coding sequence is TGTGCCAGCAGCCCCGTGGGGGGAGTCTACAATGAGCAGTTCTTC. Protein: CASSPVGGVYNEQFF.

This clone was observed once. This chain joins TRBV28 and TRBJ1-1, with 7 bases fitting TRBD1. The V gene end was trimmed by 4 bases and the J gene end by 4 bases; junction bases not matched to a gene: 3. CDR1 MDHEN and CDR2 SYDVKM come from the germline V gene. The CDR3 totals 13 residues. CDR3 DNA sequence: TGTGCCAGCAGTTCAGGGGGAGGCACTGAAGCTTTCTTT. Translating gives CASSSGGGTEAFF. Filled out from reference TRBV28 and TRBJ1-1, the complete variable domain reads DVKVTQSSRYLVKRTGEKVFLECVQDMDHENMFWYRQDPGLGLRLIYFSYDVKMKEKGDIPEGYSVSREKKERFSLILESASTNQTSMYLCASSSGGGTEAFFGQGTRLTVV.